Here is one T cell receptor beta chain with its context. The antigen is not known. Trimming stripped 3 bases from V and 1 base from J, with 6 bases between. There are 13 residues in the CDR3. The germline V gene encodes CDR1 MNHEY and CDR2 SMNVEV (reference sequence). Libraries were prepared by immunoSEQ multiplex PCR; TCRdb keeps only in-frame clonotypes and omits some of them. The table lists 25,000 to 35,000 clones, 70% to 90% of them singletons. This sample was included in a study of monozygotic twins with cystic fibrosis. Study-level points and caveats: Shared CDR3 numbers were not associated with age, concordance or severity. Nucleotide-identical clonotype sharing was significantly higher within monozygotic CF twin pairs than between unrelated CF individuals.

The gene calls are TRBV27 and TRBJ1-2; D call uncertain. The sequence came from a girl aged 2-10 years with cystic fibrosis. Source material: blood. The CDR3 loop is CASSFFYNYGYTF. The CDR3 region has the DNA TGTGCCAGCAGTTTTTTCTATAACTATGGCTACACCTTC.